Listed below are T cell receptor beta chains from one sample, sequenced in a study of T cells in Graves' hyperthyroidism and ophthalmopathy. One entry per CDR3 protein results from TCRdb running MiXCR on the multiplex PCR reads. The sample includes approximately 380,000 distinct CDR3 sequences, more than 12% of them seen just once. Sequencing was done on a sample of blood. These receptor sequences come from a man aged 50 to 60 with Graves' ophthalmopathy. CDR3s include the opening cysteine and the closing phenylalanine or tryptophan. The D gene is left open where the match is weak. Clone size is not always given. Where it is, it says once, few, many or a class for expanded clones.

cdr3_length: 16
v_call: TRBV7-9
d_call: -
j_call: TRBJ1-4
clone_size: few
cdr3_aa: CASSARDPTTNEKLFF
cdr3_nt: TGTGCCAGCAGCGCCCGGGACCCGACAACTAATGAAAAACTGTTTTTT

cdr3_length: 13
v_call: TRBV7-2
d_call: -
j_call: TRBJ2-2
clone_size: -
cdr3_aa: CASTFIPGGELFF
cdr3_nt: TGTGCCAGCACCTTTATACCAGGCGGGGAGCTGTTTTTT

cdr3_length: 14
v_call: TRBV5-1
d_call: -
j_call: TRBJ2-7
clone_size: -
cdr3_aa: CASSLGPLNYEQYF
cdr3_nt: TGTGCCAGCAGCTTGGGGCCGTTAAACTACGAGCAGTACTTC

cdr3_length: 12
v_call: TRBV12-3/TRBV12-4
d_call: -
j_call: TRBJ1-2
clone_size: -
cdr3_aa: CASSFSGDGYTF
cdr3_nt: TGTGCCAGCAGTTTCTCAGGGGACGGCTACACCTTC

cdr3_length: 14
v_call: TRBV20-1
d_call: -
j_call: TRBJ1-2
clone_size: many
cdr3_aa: CSAGDAGPLRSYTF
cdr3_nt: TGCAGTGCTGGGGACGCCGGGCCATTGAGGAGCTACACCTTC

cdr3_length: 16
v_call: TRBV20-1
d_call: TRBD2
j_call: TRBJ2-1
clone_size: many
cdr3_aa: CSARESSGRPYNEQFF
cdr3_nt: TGCAGTGCTAGAGAGTCTAGCGGGAGGCCATACAATGAGCAGTTCTTC

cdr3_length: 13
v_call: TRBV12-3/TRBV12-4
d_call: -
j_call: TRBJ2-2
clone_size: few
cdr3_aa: CASSFGDTGELFF
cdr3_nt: TGTGCCAGCAGTTTCGGTGACACCGGGGAGCTGTTTTTT

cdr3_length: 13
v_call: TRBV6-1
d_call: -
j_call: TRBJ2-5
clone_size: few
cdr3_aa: CASSDRNQETQYF
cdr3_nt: TGTGCCAGCTCAGACAGGAACCAAGAGACCCAGTACTTC

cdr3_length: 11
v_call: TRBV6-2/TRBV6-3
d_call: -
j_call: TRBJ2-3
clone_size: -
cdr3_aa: CAAGLRDTQYF
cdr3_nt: TGTGCCGCTGGGCTGAGGGATACGCAGTATTTT

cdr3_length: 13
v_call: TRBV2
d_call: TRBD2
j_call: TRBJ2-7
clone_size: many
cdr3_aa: CASSTGLAGEQYF
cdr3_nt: TGTGCCAGCAGTACGGGACTAGCGGGCGAGCAGTACTTC

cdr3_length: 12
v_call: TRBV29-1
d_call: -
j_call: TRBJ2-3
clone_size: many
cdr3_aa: CSVVGGADTQYF
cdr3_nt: TGCAGCGTTGTCGGAGGCGCAGATACGCAGTATTTT

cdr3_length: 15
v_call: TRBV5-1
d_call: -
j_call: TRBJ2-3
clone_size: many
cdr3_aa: CASSTTGRNTDTQYF
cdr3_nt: TGCGCCAGCAGCACAACAGGGAGGAACACAGATACGCAGTATTTT

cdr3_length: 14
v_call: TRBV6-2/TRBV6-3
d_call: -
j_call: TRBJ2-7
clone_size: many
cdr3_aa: CASSYSAVWREQYF
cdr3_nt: TGTGCCAGCAGTTACTCGGCTGTGTGGCGCGAGCAGTACTTC

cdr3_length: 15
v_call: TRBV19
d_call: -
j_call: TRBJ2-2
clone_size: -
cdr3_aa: CASSNGNPEVGELFF
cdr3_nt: TGTGCCAGTAGTAACGGGAATCCGGAGGTGGGGGAGCTGTTTTTT

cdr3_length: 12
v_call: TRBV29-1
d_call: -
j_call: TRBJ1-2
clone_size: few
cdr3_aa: CSATQPPRGYTF
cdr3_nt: TGCAGCGCAACGCAGCCCCCGAGGGGCTACACCTTC

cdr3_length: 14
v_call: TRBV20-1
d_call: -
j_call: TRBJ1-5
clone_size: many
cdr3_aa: CSASSGTVNQPQHF
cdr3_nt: TGCAGTGCTAGCTCCGGGACGGTCAATCAGCCCCAGCATTTT

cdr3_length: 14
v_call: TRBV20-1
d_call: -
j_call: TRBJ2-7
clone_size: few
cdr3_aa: CSARGSLEISEQYF
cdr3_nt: TGCAGTGCTAGAGGAAGTTTAGAGATTTCCGAGCAGTACTTC

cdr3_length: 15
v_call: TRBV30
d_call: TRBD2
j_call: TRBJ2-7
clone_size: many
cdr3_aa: CAWSPRGSGSYEQYF
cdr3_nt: TGTGCCTGGAGTCCCCGTGGTAGCGGGAGTTACGAGCAGTACTTC

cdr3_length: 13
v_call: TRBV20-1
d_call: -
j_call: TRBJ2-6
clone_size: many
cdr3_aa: CSARVNGANVLTF
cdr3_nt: TGCAGTGCTAGGGTTAATGGGGCCAACGTCCTGACTTTC

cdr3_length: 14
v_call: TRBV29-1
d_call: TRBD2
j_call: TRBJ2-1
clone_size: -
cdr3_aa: CSVESLAEGNEQFF
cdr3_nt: TGCAGCGTTGAGAGTCTAGCGGAAGGCAATGAGCAGTTCTTC

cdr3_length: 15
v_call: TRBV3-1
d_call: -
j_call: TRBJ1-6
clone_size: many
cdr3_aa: CASSHQTGGNSPLHF
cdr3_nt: TGTGCCAGCAGCCATCAGACAGGAGGGAATTCACCCCTCCACTTT

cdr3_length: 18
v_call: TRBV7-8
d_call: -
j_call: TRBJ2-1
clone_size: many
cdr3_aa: CASSLVISGSRSYNEQFF
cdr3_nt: TGTGCCAGCAGCTTAGTAATTTCGGGGAGCCGCTCCTACAATGAGCAGTTCTTC

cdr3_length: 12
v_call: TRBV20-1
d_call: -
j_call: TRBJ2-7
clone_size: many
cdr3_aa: CSARRQGYEQYF
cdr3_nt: TGCAGTGCTAGAAGACAAGGATACGAGCAGTACTTC

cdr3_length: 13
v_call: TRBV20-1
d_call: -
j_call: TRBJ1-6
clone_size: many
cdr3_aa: CSAQTEYNSPLHF
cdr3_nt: TGCAGTGCGCAGACTGAGTATAATTCACCCCTCCACTTT

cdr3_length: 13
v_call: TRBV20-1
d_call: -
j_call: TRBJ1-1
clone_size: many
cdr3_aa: CSAQTQLNTEAFF
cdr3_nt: TGCAGTGCTCAGACCCAGCTGAACACTGAAGCTTTCTTT

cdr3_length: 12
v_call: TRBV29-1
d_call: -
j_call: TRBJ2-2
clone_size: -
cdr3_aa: CSVLAAGRELFF
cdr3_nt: TGCAGCGTTCTGGCGGCGGGCCGGGAGCTGTTTTTT

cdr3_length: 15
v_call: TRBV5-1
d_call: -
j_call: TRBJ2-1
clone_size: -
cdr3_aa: CASSYRDPGGNEQFF
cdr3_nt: TGCGCCAGCAGCTACCGGGACCCCGGGGGAAATGAGCAGTTCTTC

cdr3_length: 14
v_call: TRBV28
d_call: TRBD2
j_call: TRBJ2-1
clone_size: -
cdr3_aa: CASDTSGSLNEQFF
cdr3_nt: TGTGCCAGCGATACTAGCGGGAGTCTGAATGAGCAGTTCTTC

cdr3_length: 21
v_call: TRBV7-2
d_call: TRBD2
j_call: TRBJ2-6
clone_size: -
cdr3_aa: CASSPREGLLEADTGANVLTF
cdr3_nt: TGTGCCAGCAGCCCAAGGGAGGGACTACTCGAGGCCGATACTGGGGCCAACGTCCTGACTTTC

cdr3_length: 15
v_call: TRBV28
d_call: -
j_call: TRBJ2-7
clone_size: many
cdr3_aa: CASSFGGQQTYEQYF
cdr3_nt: TGTGCCAGCAGTTTTGGGGGACAACAAACCTACGAGCAGTACTTC

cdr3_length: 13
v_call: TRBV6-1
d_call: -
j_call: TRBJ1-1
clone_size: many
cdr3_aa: CASSDRLETEAFF
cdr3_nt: TGTGCCAGCAGTGACAGGTTAGAAACTGAAGCTTTCTTT

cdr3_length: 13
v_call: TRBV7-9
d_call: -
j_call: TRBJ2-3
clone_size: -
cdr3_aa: CAGSVGNTDTQYF
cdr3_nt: TGTGCCGGCAGCGTCGGGAACACAGATACGCAGTATTTT

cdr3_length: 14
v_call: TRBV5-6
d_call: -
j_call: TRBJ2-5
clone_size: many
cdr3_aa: CASSLKPSSGTQYF
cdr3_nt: TGTGCCAGCAGCCTCAAACCATCCTCGGGGACCCAGTACTTC

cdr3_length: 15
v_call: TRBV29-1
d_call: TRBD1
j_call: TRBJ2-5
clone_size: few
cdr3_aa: CSATTGSAYQETQYF
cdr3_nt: TGCAGCGCAACGACAGGGAGCGCGTACCAAGAGACCCAGTACTTC

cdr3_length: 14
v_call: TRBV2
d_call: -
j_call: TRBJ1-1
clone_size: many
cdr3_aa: CASRSLPMNTEAFF
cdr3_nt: TGTGCCAGCAGATCTCTCCCCATGAACACTGAAGCTTTCTTT

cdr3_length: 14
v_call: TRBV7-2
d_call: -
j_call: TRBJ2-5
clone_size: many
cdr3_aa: CASSLGDSAKTQYF
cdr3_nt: TGTGCCAGCAGCTTAGGTGATAGCGCCAAGACCCAGTACTTC

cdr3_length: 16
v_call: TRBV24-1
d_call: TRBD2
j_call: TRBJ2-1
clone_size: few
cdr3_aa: CATSDLTSGRASEQFF
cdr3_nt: TGTGCCACCAGTGATCTCACTAGCGGGAGGGCCAGTGAGCAGTTCTTC

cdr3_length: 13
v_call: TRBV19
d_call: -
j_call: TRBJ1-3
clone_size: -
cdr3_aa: CATGTMVGNTICF
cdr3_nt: TGTGCCACGGGGACAATGGTCGGAAACACCATATGTTTT

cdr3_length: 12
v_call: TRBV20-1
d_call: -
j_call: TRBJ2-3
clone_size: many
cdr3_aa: CSAKSSTDTQYF
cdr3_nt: TGCAGTGCTAAAAGTAGCACAGATACGCAGTATTTT

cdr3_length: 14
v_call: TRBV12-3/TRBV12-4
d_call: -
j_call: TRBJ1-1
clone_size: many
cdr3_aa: CASSLGRVNTEAFF
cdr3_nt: TGTGCCAGCAGTTTAGGGCGGGTGAACACTGAAGCTTTCTTT

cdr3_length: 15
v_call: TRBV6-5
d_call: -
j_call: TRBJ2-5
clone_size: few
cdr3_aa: CASSYRWTTQETQYF
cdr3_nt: TGTGCCAGCAGTTACAGGTGGACAACTCAAGAGACCCAGTACTTC

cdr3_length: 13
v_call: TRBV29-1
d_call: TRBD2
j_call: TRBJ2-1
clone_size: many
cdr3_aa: CSTSVGSYNEQFF
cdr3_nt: TGCAGCACTAGCGTAGGCTCCTACAATGAGCAGTTCTTC

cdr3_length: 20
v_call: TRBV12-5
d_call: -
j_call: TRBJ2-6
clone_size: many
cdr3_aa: CASGLLLGQKPNSGANVLTF
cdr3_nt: TGTGCTAGTGGTTTACTCCTCGGACAGAAACCAAACTCTGGGGCCAACGTCCTGACTTTC

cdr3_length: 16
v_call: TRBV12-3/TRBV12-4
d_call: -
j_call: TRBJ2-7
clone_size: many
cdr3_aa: CASSMGLMVDPYEQYF
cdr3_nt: TGTGCCAGCAGTATGGGACTCATGGTGGACCCCTACGAGCAGTACTTC

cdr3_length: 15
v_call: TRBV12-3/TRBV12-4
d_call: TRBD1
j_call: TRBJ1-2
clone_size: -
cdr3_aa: CASSLKQGANYGYTF
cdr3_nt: TGTGCCAGCAGTTTAAAACAGGGGGCAAACTATGGCTACACCTTC

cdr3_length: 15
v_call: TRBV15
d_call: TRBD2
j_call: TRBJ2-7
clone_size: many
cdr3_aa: CATSIGTSGRYEQYF
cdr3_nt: TGTGCCACCAGCATCGGGACTAGCGGGAGGTACGAGCAGTACTTC

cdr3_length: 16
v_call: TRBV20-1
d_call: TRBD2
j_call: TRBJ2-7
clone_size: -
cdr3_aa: CSAPGLAGEGSYEQYF
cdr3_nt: TGCAGTGCTCCCGGACTAGCGGGAGAGGGCTCCTACGAGCAGTACTTC

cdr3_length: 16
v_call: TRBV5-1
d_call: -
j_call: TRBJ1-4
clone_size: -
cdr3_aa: CASSLGQPATNEKLFF
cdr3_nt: TGCGCCAGCAGCTTGGGACAGCCTGCAACTAATGAAAAACTGTTTTTT

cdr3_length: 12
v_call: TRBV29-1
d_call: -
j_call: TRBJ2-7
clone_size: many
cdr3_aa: CSVARGVNEQYF
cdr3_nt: TGCAGCGTTGCCAGAGGGGTCAACGAGCAGTACTTC

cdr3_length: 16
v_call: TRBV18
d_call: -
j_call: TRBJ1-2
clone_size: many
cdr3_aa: CASSPEGVSANYGYTF
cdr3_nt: TGTGCCAGCTCACCAGAGGGAGTTTCAGCTAACTATGGCTACACCTTC

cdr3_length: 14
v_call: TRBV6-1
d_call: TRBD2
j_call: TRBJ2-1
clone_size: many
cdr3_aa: CASREGLTYNEQFF
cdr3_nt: TGTGCCAGCCGGGAGGGTTTAACCTACAATGAGCAGTTCTTC

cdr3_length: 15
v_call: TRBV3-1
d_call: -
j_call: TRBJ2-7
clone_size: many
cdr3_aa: CASSQTGTAWVEQYF
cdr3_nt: TGTGCCAGCAGCCAAACCGGGACTGCCTGGGTCGAGCAGTACTTC

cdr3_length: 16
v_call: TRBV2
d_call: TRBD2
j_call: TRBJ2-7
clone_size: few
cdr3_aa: CASSRATSGISYEQYF
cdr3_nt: TGTGCCAGCAGCCGGGCGACTAGCGGGATCTCCTACGAGCAGTACTTC

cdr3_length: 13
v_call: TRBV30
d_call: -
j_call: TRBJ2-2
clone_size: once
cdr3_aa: CAWSVLQAGELFF
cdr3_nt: TGTGCCTGGAGTGTACTCCAGGCCGGGGAGCTGTTTTTT

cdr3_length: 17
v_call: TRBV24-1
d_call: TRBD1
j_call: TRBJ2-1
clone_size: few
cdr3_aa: CATSDTRQGASYNEQFF
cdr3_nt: TGTGCCACCAGTGATACGCGACAGGGGGCATCGTACAATGAGCAGTTCTTC

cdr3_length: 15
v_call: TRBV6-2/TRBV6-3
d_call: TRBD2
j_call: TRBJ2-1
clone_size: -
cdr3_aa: CASRTTGTSGGEQFF
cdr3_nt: TGTGCCAGCAGAACTACCGGGACTAGCGGAGGGGAGCAGTTCTTC

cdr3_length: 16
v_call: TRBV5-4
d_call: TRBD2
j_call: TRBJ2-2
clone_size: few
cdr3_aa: CASSGFTSGKTGELFF
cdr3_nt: TGTGCCAGCAGCGGATTCACTAGCGGGAAAACCGGGGAGCTGTTTTTT

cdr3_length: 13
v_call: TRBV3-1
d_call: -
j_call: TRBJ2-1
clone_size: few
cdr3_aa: CASSKTGLNEQFF
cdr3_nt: TGTGCCAGCAGCAAAACAGGGCTCAATGAGCAGTTCTTC